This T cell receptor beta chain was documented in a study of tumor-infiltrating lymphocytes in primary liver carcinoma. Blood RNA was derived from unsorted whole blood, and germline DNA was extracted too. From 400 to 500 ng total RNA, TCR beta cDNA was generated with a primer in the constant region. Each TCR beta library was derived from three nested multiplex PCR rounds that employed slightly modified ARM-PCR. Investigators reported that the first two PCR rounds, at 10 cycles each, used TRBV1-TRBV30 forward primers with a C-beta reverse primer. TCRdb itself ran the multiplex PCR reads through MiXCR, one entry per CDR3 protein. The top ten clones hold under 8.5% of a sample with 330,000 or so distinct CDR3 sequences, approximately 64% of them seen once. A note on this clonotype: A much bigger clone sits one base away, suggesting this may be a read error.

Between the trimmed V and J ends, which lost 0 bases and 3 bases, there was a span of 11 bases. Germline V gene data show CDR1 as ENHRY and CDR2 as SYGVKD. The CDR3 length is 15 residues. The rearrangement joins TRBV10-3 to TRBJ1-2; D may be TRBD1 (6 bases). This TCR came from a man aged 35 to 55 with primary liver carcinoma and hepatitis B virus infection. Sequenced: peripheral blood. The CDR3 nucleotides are TGTGCCATCAGTGAGTCGGGGGACATATACTATGGCTACACCTTC. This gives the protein CAISESGDIYYGYTF.